The clone carrying this T cell receptor beta chain has ten or more counts. Its target is not known. Template-switch 5'RACE cDNA synthesis added a 10-nucleotide unique molecular identifier. TCRdb re-analysed the 5' RACE reads in MiXCR, keeping a single row per CDR3 protein. The table lists 35,000 to 45,000 distinct CDR3 sequences, more than 9% of them singletons. Sorted libraries were made with some 930,000 CD4+ or CD8+ T cells. The data originate from a study of neurological immune-mediated disorders. General study findings and limits: Subjects shared no identical expanded-clone CDR3 amino acid sequences, suggesting private TCR-beta repertoires in all groups. Multiple sclerosis, the disease with the least TCR clonal expansion, fell below healthy controls, whereas HTLV-1-associated myelopathy showed the most.

CDR1 and CDR2 from the germline V gene are DFQATT and SNEGSKA (reference sequence). V was cut by 6 bases and J by 5 bases, with 9 bases left in between. This CDR3 has 11 amino acids. This TCR was recovered from a woman in her 30s with HTLV-1-associated myelopathy (HAM/TSP). Sequencing used CD4+ T cells from blood. The V and J genes are TRBV20-1 and TRBJ2-3; D may correspond to TRBD1 or TRBD2 (5 bases each). The CDR3 is CSAKGRDTQYF. The DNA for the CDR3 is TGCAGTGCAAAGGGGAGAGATACGCAGTATTTT.